One TCR beta chain is described in this entry. The antigen is not known. 5'RACE template switching built TCR beta cDNA with unique molecular identifiers. With the 5' RACE reads reprocessed, TCRdb shows one record per CDR3 protein and no DNA. This sample's clone table lists 140,000 or so distinct CDR3 sequences. The CDR3 sequence is 16 residues long. The germline V gene has CDR1 SGHAT and CDR2 FQNNGV. This sample was taken from a study of T cells expressing NK-cell markers. Study-wide context: The TCR beta repertoires were obtained from sorted CD3+CD56+NKG2C+, CD3+CD56+NKG2C- and CD3+CD56-NKG2C+ T cells. Study-wide results and limits: The study did not resolve the HCMV specificity of expanded NKG2C+ T cell clones.

V gene TRBV11-2 combines with J gene TRBJ2-1; TCRdb designates TRBD2, a call that cannot be tested without DNA. Sequencing used blood T cells: a sorted CD56 or NKG2C T cell subset, CD4+ or CD8+ T cells, or bulk PBMC T cells (not recorded which). This sequence originates from a young man in good health. This chain's CDR3 is CASTTIPGLAYNEQFF.